This T cell receptor beta chain was recovered during a study of T cells in Graves' hyperthyroidism and ophthalmopathy. This clonotype showed up many times. What it binds is unknown. CDR1 MNHEY and CDR2 SMNVEV come from the germline V gene (reference sequence). The CDR3 loop spans 15 amino acids. V was clipped by 7 bases and J by 9 bases, with 24 bases between them. Absence of ophthalmopathy progression within 18 months defined stable Graves' hyperthyroidism. Lactation, pregnancy, other autoimmune disease or uncontrolled infection excluded patients. RNA transcripts served as the template for amplifying TCR beta CDR3 regions. The HTBI set primed first-round TCR CDR3 RT-PCR. TCRdb itself ran the multiplex PCR reads through MiXCR, one entry per CDR3 protein. The sample lists 400,000 to 500,000 distinct CDR3 sequences; roughly 13% were seen once. Study-wide points: Ophthalmopathy could be told apart from stable hyperthyroidism with a 13 V-J model.

This sequence originates from a woman aged 18 to 35 with Graves' hyperthyroidism. The genes are TRBV27 and TRBJ1-2; tentatively, D is TRBD1 (5 bases). The sequencing sample was made of blood. The CDR3 sequence is CASTVSGGGWDRYTF. CDR3 coding DNA: TGTGCCAGCACCGTTTCGGGTGGGGGTTGGGACCGCTACACCTTC.